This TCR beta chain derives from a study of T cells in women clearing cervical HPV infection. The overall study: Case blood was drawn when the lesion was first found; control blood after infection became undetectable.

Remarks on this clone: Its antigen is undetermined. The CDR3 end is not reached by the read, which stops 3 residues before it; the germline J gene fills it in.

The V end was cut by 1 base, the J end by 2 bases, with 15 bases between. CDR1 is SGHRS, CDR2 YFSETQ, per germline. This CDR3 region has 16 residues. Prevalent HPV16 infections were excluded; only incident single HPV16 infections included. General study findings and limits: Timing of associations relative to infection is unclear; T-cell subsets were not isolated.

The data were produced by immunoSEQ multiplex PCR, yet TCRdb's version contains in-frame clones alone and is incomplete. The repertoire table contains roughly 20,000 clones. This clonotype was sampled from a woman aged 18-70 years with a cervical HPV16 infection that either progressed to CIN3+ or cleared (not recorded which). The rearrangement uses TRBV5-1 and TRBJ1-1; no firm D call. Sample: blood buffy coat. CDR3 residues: CASSLYWAGPNTEAFF. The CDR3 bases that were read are TGCGCCAGCAGCTTGTATTGGGCGGGCCCTAACACTGAA.